The 14 T cell receptor beta chains below come from one sample, sequenced in a study of blood T cell repertoires in COVID-19 (TCRdb year 2020). The library was prepared using the immunoSEQ multiplex PCR assay. TCRdb took over this immuneACCESS table, retaining in-frame rearrangements with V and J assigned. Such tables are incomplete; in checked studies, under half of the missing clones stem from an unresolved V gene, and the remainder is unexplained. The sample records around 100,000 clones, roughly 84% of which are singletons. The top ten clonotypes cover 2% to 2.5% of the sample. The sequenced sample consisted of peripheral blood. These receptors were collected from a human donor in a cohort sampled during active COVID-19.

The chain has TRBV27 and TRBJ1-2; no definite D call. Per germline, CDR1 MNHEY and CDR2 SMNVEV (reference sequence). CDR3 length: 14 amino acids. Trimming removed 2 bases at V and 4 bases at J, with 11 bases between. CDR3 protein: CASSLTVPFYGYTF. CDR3 nucleotides: TGTGCCAGCAGTTTAACAGTGCCCTTCTATGGCTACACCTTC.

This clone showed up just a few times. The CDR3 DNA reads TGTGCCAGCACCAAAGGGGCAACGTCCGGCACCGGGGAGCTGTTTTTT. This sequence encodes CASTKGATSGTGELFF. The chain recombines TRBV7-7 with TRBJ2-2; D possibly corresponds to TRBD1 (5 bases). Trimming took off 7 bases at V and 4 bases at J, with 19 bases between the two ends. Germline V gives CDR1 SSHAT, CDR2 FNYEAQ (reference sequence). The CDR3 has 16 residues.

J is TRBJ1-1 and V is TRBV6-6; D perhaps matches TRBD1 (5 bases). The V end was cut by 4 bases, the J end by 4 bases, with 10 bases between. The CDR3 runs 13 residues. Per germline, CDR1 MNHNY and CDR2 SVGAGI (reference sequence). The CDR3 sequence is CASSSDSPTEAFF. CDR3 nucleotides: TGTGCCAGCAGTTCCGACAGCCCCACTGAAGCTTTCTTT.

The DNA for the CDR3 is TGTGCCAGCAGCACCAGGACAGGGAGGGATGAGCAGTTCTTC. This translates into CASSTRTGRDEQFF. The chain carries TRBV9 and TRBJ2-1; possibly TRBD1 for D (8 bases). This CDR3 contains 14 residues. Germline CDR1 and CDR2: SGDLS and YYNGEE. V gave up 4 bases and J gave up 8 bases, with 16 bases separating them.

The V gene is TRBV2, the J gene TRBJ2-1; the match to TRBD2 covers 10 bases. This CDR3 is 15 amino acids long. V was clipped by 8 bases and J by 3 bases; unmatched bases: 7. Germline V gene sequence: CDR1 SNHLY, CDR2 FYNNEI. As DNA, the CDR3 is TGTGCCAGCGCCCTAGCGGGAGTAATCTACAATGAGCAGTTCTTC. Its protein is CASALAGVIYNEQFF.

A remark on this clone: A junction end diverges from the germline sequence, so it may reflect a read error. Other DNA sequences within the sample encode an identical CDR3. The chain uses TRBV7-3 and TRBJ2-7; 11 bases are shared with TRBD2. CDR1 and CDR2 from the germline V gene are SGHTA and FQGTGA. The CDR3 loop spans 14 amino acids. The CDR3 DNA reads as TGCGCCAGCAGCCCTAGCGGGGGGTTAGACGAGCAGTACTTC. It encodes CASSPSGGLDEQYF. Using reference TRBV7-3 and TRBJ2-7 for the parts outside the CDR3, the full variable domain is GAGVSQTPSNKVTEKGKYVELRCDPISGHTALYWYRQSLGQGPEFLIYFQGTGAADDSGLPNDRFFAVRPEGSVSTLKIQRTERGDSAVYLCASSPSGGLDEQYFGPGTRLTVT.

The chain carries TRBV5-1 and TRBJ1-6, with D unresolved. The CDR3 is 17 residues long. Germline V gene sequence: CDR1 SGHRS, CDR2 YFSETQ. V was trimmed by 5 bases and J by 0 bases, leaving 15 bases between them. The CDR3 DNA sequence: TGCGCCAGCAGGGATTCTCTCGGGAGCTCCTATAATTCACCCCTCCACTTT. As protein: CASRDSLGSSYNSPLHF.

This clone turned up a few times. This chain links TRBV5-1 with TRBJ2-3; TRBD2 matches at 7 bases. The trim removed 4 bases at V and 4 bases at J, leaving 12 bases unmatched. The CDR3 runs 16 residues. The germline gives CDR1 SGHRS, CDR2 YFSETQ. As DNA, the CDR3 is TGCGCCAGCAGCCAGAAGAATGCGGGAGACCCAGATACGCAGTATTTT. Protein product: CASSQKNAGDPDTQYF.

For the CDR3, the DNA is TGTGCCAGCAGCCAACTCGACAGGACTGAAGCTTTCTTT. Amino acids: CASSQLDRTEAFF. The V and J genes are TRBV3-1 (or the pseudogene TRBV3-2) and TRBJ1-1, with a tentative D call TRBD1 (6 bases). The germline V and J ends were trimmed by 2 bases and 5 bases, with 9 bases remaining between them. Germline-derived CDR1 and CDR2 are LGHDT and YNNKEL (reference sequence). The CDR3 loop spans 13 amino acids.

The chain employs TRBV24-1 and TRBJ1-1; D possibly corresponds to TRBD1 (5 bases). The CDR3 loop spans 16 amino acids. V was clipped by 5 bases and J by 5 bases, with 20 bases between them. Germline CDR1 is KGHDR and CDR2 is SFDVKD. The CDR3 coding sequence is TGTGCCACCAGTGCCATCTCGGACGGGGGGAGGACTGAAGCTTTCTTT. As protein: CATSAISDGGRTEAFF.

The table lists this clone with a count of one. The chain couples TRBV11-2 to TRBJ2-3, with no clear D. With 1 base removed from V and 7 bases from J, the gap between germline ends came to 9 bases. The length of the CDR3 is 13 residues. Germline V gives CDR1 SGHAT, CDR2 FQNNGV. The CDR3 DNA is TGTGCCAGCAGCTTAGTACGAGGATATACGCAGTATTTT. This codes for CASSLVRGYTQYF.

The chain combines TRBV19 with TRBJ2-7; perhaps TRBD1 as D (6 bases). In germline, CDR1 is LNHDA, CDR2 SQIVND (reference sequence). The CDR3 runs 13 residues. Trimming cost V 3 bases and J 5 bases, with 11 bases left between them. CDR3 sequence: CASSITRGHEQYF. The CDR3 DNA is TGTGCCAGTAGTATCACCAGGGGCCACGAGCAGTACTTC.

This sequence joins TRBV5-1 and TRBJ2-3; possibly TRBD1 for D (6 bases). Deletions cut 4 bases from V and 5 bases from J, with 20 bases between. The CDR3 loop spans 16 amino acids. Germline V gives CDR1 SGHRS, CDR2 YFSETQ. The CDR3 region is CASSRSAQGRVDTQYF. Here the CDR3 DNA reads TGCGCCAGCAGCCGGTCAGCACAGGGACGCGTAGATACGCAGTATTTT.

This chain links TRBV10-3 with TRBJ2-7; 8 positions agree with TRBD1. The CDR3 loop spans 14 amino acids. The ends lost 6 bases at V and 3 bases at J; junction bases unmatched: 7. The germline V gene has CDR1 ENHRY and CDR2 SYGVKD. Written as DNA, the CDR3 is TGTGCCATCAGCGCCGGGGGACAGGTCTACGAGCAGTACTTC. Amino acid sequence: CAISAGGQVYEQYF.